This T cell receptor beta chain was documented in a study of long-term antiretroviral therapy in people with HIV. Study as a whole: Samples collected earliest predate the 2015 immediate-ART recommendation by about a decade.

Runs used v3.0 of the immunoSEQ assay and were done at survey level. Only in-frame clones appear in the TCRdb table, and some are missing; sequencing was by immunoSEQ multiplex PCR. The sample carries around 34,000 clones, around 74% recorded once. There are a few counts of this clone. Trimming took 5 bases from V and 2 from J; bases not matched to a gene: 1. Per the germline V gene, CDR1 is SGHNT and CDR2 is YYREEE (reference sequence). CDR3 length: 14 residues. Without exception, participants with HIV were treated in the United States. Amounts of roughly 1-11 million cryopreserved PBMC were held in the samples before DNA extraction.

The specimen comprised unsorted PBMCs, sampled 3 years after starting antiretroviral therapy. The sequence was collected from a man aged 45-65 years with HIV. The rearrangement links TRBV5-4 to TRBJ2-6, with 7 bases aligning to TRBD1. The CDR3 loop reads CASRGTAGANVLTF. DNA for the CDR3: TGTGCCAGCAGGGGGACAGCTGGGGCCAACGTCCTGACTTTC.